The clone carrying this T cell receptor (beta chain) appeared a single time. The sample comes from a study of Ad26.COV2.S vaccination and SARS-CoV-2 variants. As for the study in general: The study gave Ad26.COV2.S intramuscularly, once or twice 56 days apart.

Some clones are missing from TCRdb's copy, which holds only in-frame ones; the method was immunoSEQ multiplex PCR. The profile covers some 480,000 clones, with 87% appearing a single time and roughly 13% taken by the ten largest. This CDR3 contains 13 residues. Germline values: CDR1 LGHNA, CDR2 YNFKEQ. V lost 3 bases and J lost 12; bases outside the gene matches: 5. Indicated treatment: around 19 received Ad26.COV2.S at low or high dose, single or two shots; 5 received placebo; per-sample allocation not given. The samples were gathered on day 63 after the first injection of vaccine or placebo. The chain links TRBV4-2 to TRBJ2-1, with TRBD2 identical over 10 bases. Sequenced material: peripheral blood, taken in a trial of Ad26.COV2.S vaccine versus placebo. The sequence derives from a person aged 18-60 years who received the Ad26.COV2.S COVID-19 vaccine or a placebo. As DNA, the CDR3 is TGTGCCAGCAGCCACCCGAGGACTAGCGGGCAGTTCTTC. Encoded protein: CASSHPRTSGQFF.